The sample holds one count of the clone carrying this TCR beta chain. The germline V gene has CDR1 SGHRS and CDR2 YFSETQ. The CDR3 has 17 residues. The V end was cut by 0 bases, the J end by 0 bases, with 12 bases between. This record comes from a study of blood T cell repertoires in COVID-19. About the research overall: Samples representing acute and convalescent COVID-19 were sourced from the United States, Italy and Spain. T cells, B-cell-depleted T cells, or PBMCs supplied cDNA or gDNA.

Using immunoSEQ multiplex PCR, the repertoire was profiled, and TCRdb retains in-frame clones only, with some absent. The table records some 150,000 clones, 70% to 90% of them present only once. This clonotype originated in a woman aged 60 to 75 with COVID-19, enrolled during active disease. The rearrangement links TRBV5-1 to TRBJ1-4; D is ambiguous. Sequenced: peripheral blood. The CDR3 reads CASSLGLTATTNEKLFF. DNA of the CDR3: TGCGCCAGCAGCTTGGGACTGACGGCAACAACTAATGAAAAACTGTTTTTT.